This T cell receptor beta chain was found in a study of T cells in Graves' hyperthyroidism and ophthalmopathy. General observations from the study: Most thyroid clonotypes that were expanded above 0.001 also turned up in blood.

Amplification of TCR beta CDR3 regions was performed using RNA transcripts as template. First-round RT-PCR with HTBI primers amplified the TCR CDR3 region. One entry per CDR3 protein, called by TCRdb with MiXCR from the multiplex PCR reads. The sample shows about 710,000 distinct CDR3 sequences, about 17% of them seen only once. Patients were aged 18 to 65, had disease duration under 2 months, and had newly diagnosed hyperthyroidism. A patient was excluded if there was uncontrolled infection, other autoimmune disease, pregnancy or lactation. As concerns this clonotype: What it binds is not known.

The V gene's germline CDR1 is LGHNA and CDR2 YNFKEQ. The V end lost 1 base, the J end lost 4 bases, and 13 bases lay between the germline ends. CDR3 length: 16 amino acids. The chain has TRBV4-2 and TRBJ1-4, with D maybe TRBD1 (5 bases). The sample taken for sequencing was blood. The TCR sequence derives from a young man with Graves' hyperthyroidism. The CDR3 spells CASSQGTGAHNEKLFF. In nucleotides, the CDR3 is TGTGCCAGCAGCCAAGGAACCGGGGCCCATAATGAAAAACTGTTTTTT.